These T cell receptor beta chains were read from a single sample in a study of blood T cell repertoires in COVID-19. Using immunoSEQ multiplex PCR, the repertoire was profiled, and TCRdb retains in-frame clones only, with some absent. The sample has about 82,000 clones; about four fifths are singletons. The sample was peripheral blood. These receptor sequences come from a man aged 80 or over with acute or convalescent COVID-19. CDR3s include the opening cysteine and the closing phenylalanine or tryptophan. D genes are given only for firm matches. Rows may omit the clone size; those that give it use once, few, many or a size class.

clone size	V gene	J gene	D gene	CDR3 protein	CDR3 DNA
-	TRBV2	TRBJ1-3	-	CASSELSPSSGNTIYF	TGTGCCAGCAGTGAATTATCTCCTAGCTCTGGAAACACCATATATTTT
few	TRBV28	TRBJ1-2	TRBD1	CASRLFGTATNYGYTF	TGTGCCAGCAGGCTCTTCGGGACAGCAACTAACTATGGCTACACCTTC
-	TRBV6-5	TRBJ2-7	TRBD1	CASSYRTGVLEQYF	TGTGCCAGCAGTTACCGGACAGGGGTCCTCGAGCAGTACTTC
-	TRBV24-1	TRBJ2-2	TRBD1	CATGDSPNTGELFF	TGTGCCACCGGGGACAGCCCGAACACCGGGGAGCTGTTTTTT
-	TRBV5-1	TRBJ1-1	-	CASSLTGEQVRDTEAFF	TGCGCCAGCAGCTTGACAGGCGAACAGGTCAGGGACACTGAAGCTTTCTTT
-	TRBV12-3/TRBV12-4	TRBJ2-1	-	CASSRWTEGREFF	TGTGCCAGCAGTAGATGGACAGAGGGGAGGGAGTTCTTC
many	TRBV10-2	TRBJ2-7	TRBD2	CASSESSGSSYEQYF	TGCGCCAGCAGTGAGTCGAGCGGGAGCTCCTACGAGCAGTACTTC
-	TRBV7-9	TRBJ2-7	-	CASSLAHYEQYF	TGTGCCAGCAGCTTAGCCCACTACGAGCAGTACTTC
-	TRBV4-2	TRBJ2-1	TRBD2	CASSQAPGLAGPSSYNEQFF	TGTGCCAGCAGCCAGGCTCCGGGACTAGCGGGACCGAGCTCCTACAATGAGCAGTTCTTC
few	TRBV7-7	TRBJ1-1	-	CASSLTPNTEAFF	TGTGCTAGCAGCCTTACACCGAACACTGAAGCTTTCTTT
few	TRBV24-1	TRBJ1-2	-	CATSDSRLTEGYTF	TGTGCCACCAGTGATTCCAGGCTTACGGAAGGCTACACCTTC
many	TRBV7-2	TRBJ1-2	TRBD1	CASSLVSGQGRNYGYTF	TGTGCCAGCAGCTTAGTTTCCGGACAGGGGCGAAACTATGGCTACACCTTC
-	TRBV2	TRBJ1-1	TRBD1	CASSESRRQGAEAFF	TGTGCCAGCAGTGAAAGTAGACGACAGGGTGCTGAAGCTTTCTTT
-	TRBV12-3/TRBV12-4	TRBJ1-1	-	CASSLTGNTEAFF	TGTGCCAGCAGTTTAACGGGGAACACTGAAGCTTTCTTT
-	TRBV7-8	TRBJ2-6	-	CASSLAGGPGANVLTF	TGTGCCAGCAGCTTAGCGGGGGGGCCAGGGGCCAACGTCCTGACTTTC
-	TRBV19	TRBJ2-3	-	CASSLGAPASDTQYF	TGTGCCAGTAGCCTAGGGGCCCCTGCGTCGGATACGCAGTATTTT
few	TRBV3-1/TRBV3-2	TRBJ1-4	-	CASSQGGAAGREKLFF	TGTGCCAGCAGCCAAGGAGGTGCGGCAGGGCGGGAAAAACTGTTTTTT
many	TRBV27	TRBJ1-1	TRBD1	CASSWGGQGGTEAFF	TGTGCCAGCAGTTGGGGAGGACAGGGTGGCACTGAAGCTTTCTTT
-	TRBV27	TRBJ2-7	-	CASSLAGRPFYEQYF	TGTGCCAGCAGTTTAGCGGGGAGGCCCTTTTACGAGCAGTACTTC
once	TRBV3-1/TRBV3-2	TRBJ2-6	-	CASSQGDISGANVLTF	TGTGCCAGCAGCCAAGGGGACATTTCTGGGGCCAACGTCCTGACTTTC
-	TRBV2	TRBJ2-2	-	CASSGDTGELFF	TGTGCCAGCAGCGGAGACACCGGGGAGCTGTTTTTT
-	TRBV7-9	TRBJ2-2	TRBD2	CASSFRYGREGTGELFF	TGTGCCAGCAGCTTCCGCTACGGGAGGGAGGGAACCGGGGAGCTGTTTTTT
-	TRBV28	TRBJ2-7	TRBD1	CASSPPIGTGAWEQYF	TGTGCCAGCAGCCCACCTATAGGGACAGGGGCGTGGGAGCAGTACTTC
-	TRBV18	TRBJ2-5	TRBD2	CASSPREGGQETQYF	TGTGCCAGCTCACCTCGGGAGGGCGGCCAAGAGACCCAGTACTTC
-	TRBV27	TRBJ1-2	-	CASSLWGDHEGYTF	TGTGCCAGCAGTTTATGGGGGGACCATGAGGGCTACACCTTC
-	TRBV18	TRBJ1-1	TRBD1	CASSPPASTGKTEAFF	TGTGCCAGCTCACCACCGGCCTCGACAGGGAAGACTGAAGCTTTCTTT
-	TRBV9	TRBJ1-6	-	CASSVDFGSGRNSPLHF	TGTGCCAGCAGCGTAGATTTCGGGAGTGGCCGTAATTCACCCCTCCACTTT
-	TRBV29-1	TRBJ1-1	-	CSVVQGEGTEAFF	TGCAGCGTTGTACAGGGCGAGGGCACTGAAGCTTTCTTT
once	TRBV5-6	TRBJ1-5	-	CASSLSGSQGWLSNQPQHF	TGTGCCAGCAGCTTGTCCGGCTCCCAGGGCTGGTTGAGCAATCAGCCCCAGCATTTT
-	TRBV2	TRBJ2-7	-	CASSDRGVSEQYF	TGTGCCAGCAGTGACAGGGGCGTGAGCGAGCAGTACTTC
-	TRBV18	TRBJ2-5	TRBD1	CASSLTPGQGPGETQYF	TGTGCCAGCTCACTTACTCCGGGACAGGGGCCGGGCGAGACCCAGTACTTC
-	TRBV9	TRBJ2-1	TRBD1	CASSFGQGAYEQFF	TGTGCCAGCAGCTTCGGACAGGGGGCCTATGAGCAGTTCTTC
-	TRBV11-3	TRBJ2-7	-	CASSPTGYEQYF	TGTGCCAGCAGCCCAACAGGCTACGAGCAGTACTTC
few	TRBV7-9	TRBJ1-1	TRBD1	CASSGTGGKTNTEAFF	TGTGCCAGCAGCGGTACAGGGGGCAAGACGAACACTGAAGCTTTCTTT
-	TRBV6-6	TRBJ2-1	TRBD2	CASSWTSGTYRSSYNEQFF	TGTGCCAGCAGCTGGACTAGCGGGACTTACCGGAGCTCCTACAATGAGCAGTTCTTC
-	TRBV9	TRBJ1-3	-	CASSLGGALSGNTIYF	TGTGCCAGCAGTCTTGGGGGGGCCCTCTCTGGAAACACCATATATTTT
-	TRBV12-5	TRBJ2-2	-	CASGLEQAGELFF	TGTGCTAGTGGTTTGGAACAAGCCGGGGAGCTGTTTTTT
-	TRBV19	TRBJ2-2	TRBD1	CASSPDRGNGELFF	TGTGCCAGTAGTCCGGACAGGGGGAACGGGGAGCTGTTTTTT
-	TRBV6-5	TRBJ1-2	-	CASSYSTAGAYPYTF	TGTGCCAGCAGTTACTCGACGGCAGGGGCTTATCCCTACACCTTC
-	TRBV5-1	TRBJ2-5	TRBD1	CASSRGQGEETQYF	TGCGCCAGCAGCCGGGGACAGGGGGAAGAGACCCAGTACTTC
-	TRBV7-2	TRBJ1-3	TRBD1	CASSLGQGDTIYF	TGTGCCAGCAGCCTAGGACAGGGGGACACCATATATTTT
-	TRBV6-2/TRBV6-3	TRBJ2-1	-	CASSYVEGERFF	TGTGCCAGCAGTTACGTAGAAGGGGAACGGTTCTTC
-	TRBV29-1	TRBJ2-6	TRBD1	CSGLLQGPRFSGANVLTF	TGCAGCGGACTTCTACAGGGGCCTCGATTCTCTGGGGCCAACGTCCTGACTTTC
-	TRBV28	TRBJ2-1	-	CASPTGRQAEQFF	TGTGCCAGCCCTACTGGGAGGCAGGCTGAGCAGTTCTTC
-	TRBV29-1	TRBJ2-1	-	CSALRVIGEQFF	TGCAGCGCTCTTCGGGTCATCGGTGAGCAGTTCTTC
-	TRBV4-3	TRBJ1-5	-	CASSQDYVTGSQPQHF	TGCGCCAGCAGCCAAGATTATGTTACAGGGAGTCAGCCCCAGCATTTT
-	TRBV2	TRBJ2-4	-	CASSEEGLAKNIQYF	TGTGCCAGCAGTGAAGAGGGGCTAGCCAAAAACATTCAGTACTTC
-	TRBV3-1/TRBV3-2	TRBJ1-2	-	CASSQAALRGNYGYTF	TGTGCCAGCAGCCAAGCCGCCCTAAGGGGAAACTATGGCTACACCTTC
-	TRBV4-2	TRBJ2-5	-	CASSLADTEETQYF	TGTGCCAGCAGCCTAGCGGATACTGAAGAGACCCAGTACTTC
once	TRBV29-1	TRBJ2-7	-	CSAGEPTRDEQYF	TGCAGCGCGGGGGAACCGACTCGCGACGAGCAGTACTTC
-	TRBV3-1/TRBV3-2	TRBJ2-5	-	CASSQVDGRETQYF	TGTGCCAGCAGCCAAGTCGACGGGAGAGAGACCCAGTACTTC
few	TRBV7-3	TRBJ2-7	-	CASSLRQSTLSEQYF	TGTGCCAGCAGCCTCCGACAGTCTACGCTCTCCGAGCAGTACTTC
-	TRBV18	TRBJ2-7	TRBD1	CASSRGTEYYEQYF	TGTGCCAGCTCACGTGGGACAGAGTACTACGAGCAGTACTTC
-	TRBV29-1	TRBJ2-1	TRBD2	CSADGQRRGLGLFF	TGCAGCGCTGATGGTCAGCGAAGGGGACTAGGTCTGTTCTTC